The 6 T cell receptor beta chains listed next were all sequenced from one sample in a study of cytomegalovirus exposure and HLA in healthy donors. PCR used 60 Vbeta primers and 13 Jbeta primers. Assay: immunoSEQ multiplex PCR; the TCRdb copy retains only in-frame clones and omits some. In the table there are roughly 120,000 clones, roughly 60% of which are singletons. What was sequenced was PBMCs. Receptors were obtained from a man aged 35 to 55 in good health and CMV-seropositive.

To note about this clone: Other DNA variants within this sample encode the same CDR3. The chain carries TRBV5-1 and TRBJ1-4; 9 bases map to TRBD1. CDR1 and CDR2 (germline): SGHRS, YFSETQ. V lost 2 bases, J lost 7 bases, and 3 bases stayed unmatched. The CDR3 runs 14 residues. CDR3 in amino acids: CASSLGQGREKLFF. DNA for the CDR3: TGCGCCAGCAGCTTAGGACAGGGGCGTGAAAAACTGTTTTTT.

This clone was seen a single time. V gene TRBV10-3 combines with J gene TRBJ2-7; TRBD1 might be the D (6 bases). Germline-derived CDR1 and CDR2 are ENHRY and SYGVKD. V was clipped by 5 bases and J by 2 bases, with 10 bases between them. The CDR3 sequence is 13 residues long. The CDR3: CAISRTAAYEQYF. DNA for the CDR3: TGTGCCATCAGTAGGACAGCCGCCTACGAGCAGTACTTC.

Here the CDR3 DNA reads TGTGCCAGCAGCCCAAACCCCCTAGCGGGGCAAGAGACCCAGTACTTC. Translation: CASSPNPLAGQETQYF. V and J are TRBV7-8 and TRBJ2-5, with TRBD2 matching over 9 bases. This CDR3 contains 16 residues. CDR1 is SGHVS and CDR2 is FQNEAQ in the germline V gene. J lost 2 bases, V lost 5 bases, and 9 bases had no gene match.

This chain uses TRBV5-4 with TRBJ1-2, with D possibly matching TRBD1 (5 bases). The V gene's germline CDR1 is SGHNT and CDR2 YYREEE (reference sequence). The CDR3 spans 13 residues. Trimming left V 0 bases short and J 8 bases short, with 11 bases between. Written as DNA, the CDR3 is TGTGCCAGCAGCTTGGAAGGGGTCAAGGGCTACACCTTC. Amino acids: CASSLEGVKGYTF.

The DNA of the CDR3 is TGTGCCAGTAGCTACGGACAGACCGCTTCCTATGGCTACACCTTC. This codes for CASSYGQTASYGYTF. The V gene is TRBV19, the J gene TRBJ1-2; TRBD1 might be the D (6 bases). The germline CDR1 and CDR2 sequences are LNHDA and SQIVND (reference sequence). The CDR3 length is 15 residues. Deletions cut 6 bases from V and 4 bases from J, with 18 bases between.

The gene calls are TRBV28 and TRBJ2-4; TRBD1 aligns across 7 bases. The V and J ends lost 7 bases and 7 bases, in that order; junction bases with no gene match: 10. Germline lookup yields CDR1 MDHEN and CDR2 SYDVKM. The CDR3 has 14 amino acids. CDR3 nucleotide sequence: TGTGCCAGCAACCCGACAGGGATTCTCAACATTCAGTACTTC. This codes for CASNPTGILNIQYF.